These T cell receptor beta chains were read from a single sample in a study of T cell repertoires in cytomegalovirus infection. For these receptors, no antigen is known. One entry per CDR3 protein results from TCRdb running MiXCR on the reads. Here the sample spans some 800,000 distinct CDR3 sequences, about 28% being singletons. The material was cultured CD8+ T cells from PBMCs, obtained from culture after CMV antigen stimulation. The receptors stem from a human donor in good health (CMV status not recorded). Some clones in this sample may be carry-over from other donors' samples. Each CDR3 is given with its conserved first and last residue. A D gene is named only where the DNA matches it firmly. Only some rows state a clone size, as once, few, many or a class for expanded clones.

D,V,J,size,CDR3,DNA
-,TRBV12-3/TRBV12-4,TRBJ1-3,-,CASSPQIAGNTIYF,TGTGCCAGCAGTCCCCAGATAGCTGGAAACACCATATATTTT
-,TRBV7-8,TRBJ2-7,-,CASSLDQGYEQYF,TGTGCCAGCAGCTTAGATCAGGGATACGAGCAGTACTTC
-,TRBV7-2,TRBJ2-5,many,CASSVAEGLKETQYF,TGTGCCAGCAGCGTAGCGGAGGGGTTGAAAGAGACCCAGTACTTC
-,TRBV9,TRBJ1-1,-,CASSEGRGRNTEAFF,TGTGCCAGCAGCGAGGGGAGGGGAAGGAACACTGAAGCTTTCTTT
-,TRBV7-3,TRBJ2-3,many,CASSPMGGTDTQYF,TGTGCCAGCAGCCCAATGGGTGGAACAGATACGCAGTATTTT
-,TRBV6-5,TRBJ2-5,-,CASSMGPQETQYF,TGTGCCAGCAGCATGGGGCCTCAAGAGACCCAGTACTTC
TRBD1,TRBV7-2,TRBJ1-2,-,CASRFLMKTTGTDNARYGYTF,TGTGCCAGCAGATTCCTCATGAAAACAACCGGGACAGACAACGCCCGCTATGGCTACACCTTC
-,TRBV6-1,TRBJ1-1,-,CASGSEVNTEAFF,TGTGCCAGCGGGTCGGAGGTGAACACTGAAGCTTTCTTT
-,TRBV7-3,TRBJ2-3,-,CDSGGGHTDTQYF,TGTGACAGCGGAGGGGGACACACAGATACGCAGTATTTT
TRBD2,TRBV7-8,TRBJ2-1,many,CASSISGGNNEQFF,TGTGCCAGCAGTATAAGCGGGGGGAACAATGAGCAGTTCTTC
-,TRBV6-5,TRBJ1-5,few,CASSYSMGTNQPQHF,TGTGCCAGCAGTTACTCGATGGGCACAAATCAGCCCCAGCATTTT
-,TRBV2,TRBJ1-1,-,CASYKEVGAGTEAFF,TGTGCCAGTTATAAAGAGGTGGGGGCAGGGACTGAAGCTTTCTTT
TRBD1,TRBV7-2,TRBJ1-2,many,CASSLGGTAYGYTF,TGTGCCAGCAGCTTAGGCGGGACAGCTTATGGCTACACCTTC
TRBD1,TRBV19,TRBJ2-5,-,CASSTGQGRQETQYF,TGTGCCAGTAGTACTGGACAGGGGCGTCAAGAGACCCAGTACTTC
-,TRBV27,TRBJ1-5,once,CASSLGGSATQHF,TGTGCCAGCAGTTTAGGGGGATCAGCGACCCAGCATTTT
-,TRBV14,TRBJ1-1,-,CASSQDHGRVTEAFF,TGTGCCAGCAGCCAAGATCACGGTAGGGTCACTGAAGCTTTCTTT
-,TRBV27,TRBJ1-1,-,CASSLSGQGAEAFF,TGTGCCAGCAGTTTAAGTGGGCAGGGAGCTGAAGCTTTCTTT
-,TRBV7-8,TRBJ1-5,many,CASSLLEDSPGSQHF,TGTGCCAGCAGCTTATTAGAGGACAGCCCCGGATCCCAGCATTTT
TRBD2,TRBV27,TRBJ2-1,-,CASSLLGGSGVYNEQFF,TGTGCCAGCAGTTTATTAGGAGGGAGCGGGGTATACAATGAGCAGTTCTTC
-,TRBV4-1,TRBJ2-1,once,CASSQDPGVEDEQFF,TGCGCCAGCAGCCAAGATCCGGGGGTGGAAGATGAGCAGTTCTTC
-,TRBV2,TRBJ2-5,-,CASSESAGAETQYF,TGTGCCAGCAGTGAAAGTGCAGGGGCAGAGACCCAGTACTTC
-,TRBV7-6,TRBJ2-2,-,CASSLALGGTGELFF,TGTGCCAGCAGCTTAGCGTTAGGGGGCACCGGGGAGCTGTTTTTT
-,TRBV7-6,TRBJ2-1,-,CASSLGRVPYNEQFF,TGTGCCAGCAGCTTAGGCAGGGTACCCTACAATGAGCAGTTCTTC
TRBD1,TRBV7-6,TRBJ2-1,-,CASSFRTGISNEQFF,TGTGCCAGCAGCTTCCGGACAGGTATTAGCAATGAGCAGTTCTTC
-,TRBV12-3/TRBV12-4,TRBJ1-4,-,CASIKGREKLFF,TGTGCCAGCATCAAGGGGCGGGAAAAACTGTTTTTT
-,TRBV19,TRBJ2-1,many,CASSTGFGYNEQFF,TGTGCCAGTAGTACCGGGTTCGGCTACAATGAGCAGTTCTTC
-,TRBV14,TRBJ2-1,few,CASSQEIEGGFYNEQFF,TGTGCCAGCAGCCAAGAGATCGAAGGGGGGTTCTACAATGAGCAGTTCTTC
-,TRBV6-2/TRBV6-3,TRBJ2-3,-,CASSYLTPGLNTDTQYF,TGTGCCAGCAGTTACTTAACCCCAGGACTGAACACAGATACGCAGTATTTT
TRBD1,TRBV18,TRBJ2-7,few,CASSPPLGTGDPYEQYF,TGTGCCAGCTCACCACCGCTTGGGACAGGGGACCCCTACGAGCAGTACTTC
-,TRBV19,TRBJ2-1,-,CASSMRGLQFF,TGTGCCAGTAGTATGCGGGGTCTCCAGTTCTTC
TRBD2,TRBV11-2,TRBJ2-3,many,CASSGMRGTDTQYF,TGTGCCAGCAGCGGCATGCGGGGGACAGATACGCAGTATTTT
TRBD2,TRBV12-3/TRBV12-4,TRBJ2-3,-,CASRSSGVTDTQYF,TGTGCCAGCAGGTCTAGCGGGGTAACAGATACGCAGTATTTT
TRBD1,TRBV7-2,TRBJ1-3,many,CASSPLQGARGNTIYF,TGTGCCAGCAGCCCCCTACAGGGGGCTAGAGGAAACACCATATATTTT
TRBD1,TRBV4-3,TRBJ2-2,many,CASSQRQGANTGELFF,TGCGCCAGCAGCCAAAGACAGGGCGCGAACACCGGGGAGCTGTTTTTT
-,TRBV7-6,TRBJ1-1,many,CASSPTHGGNTHEGTEAFF,TGTGCCAGCAGCCCCACTCATGGGGGGAACACCCACGAGGGGACTGAAGCTTTCTTT
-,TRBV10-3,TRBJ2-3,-,CAITELGVADTQYF,TGTGCCATCACCGAACTAGGGGTTGCAGATACGCAGTATTTT
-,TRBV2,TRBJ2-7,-,CASAGPHYEQYF,TGTGCCAGCGCGGGACCCCACTACGAGCAGTACTTC
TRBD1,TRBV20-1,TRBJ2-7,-,CSASPGQGDNEQYF,TGCAGTGCTAGCCCGGGACAGGGGGATAACGAGCAGTACTTC
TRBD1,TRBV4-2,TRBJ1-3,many,CASSQPPGQGVGNTIYF,TGTGCCAGCAGCCAACCGCCGGGACAGGGGGTTGGAAACACCATATATTTT
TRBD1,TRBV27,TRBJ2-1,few,CASRLGGAYNEQFF,TGTGCCAGCAGATTAGGGGGCGCTTACAATGAGCAGTTCTTC
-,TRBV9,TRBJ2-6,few,CASSARTEGANVLTF,TGTGCCAGCAGCGCCCGGACGGAAGGGGCCAACGTCCTGACTTTC
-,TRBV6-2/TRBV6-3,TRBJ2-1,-,CASTSGTRSYNEQFF,TGTGCCAGCACCTCCGGGACACGGTCCTACAATGAGCAGTTCTTC
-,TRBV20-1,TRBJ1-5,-,CSASRMGSNQPQHF,TGCAGTGCAAGTAGAATGGGTAGCAATCAGCCCCAGCATTTT
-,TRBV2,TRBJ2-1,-,CASREDSYSYNEQFF,TGTGCCAGCAGGGAGGACAGCTATTCCTACAATGAGCAGTTCTTC
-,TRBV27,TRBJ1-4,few,CASSLSMVEIATNEKLFF,TGTGCCAGCAGTTTATCGATGGTAGAGATTGCAACTAATGAAAAACTGTTTTTT
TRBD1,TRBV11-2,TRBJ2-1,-,CASSQRTGTKDEQFF,TGTGCCAGCAGCCAAAGGACAGGAACCAAGGATGAGCAGTTCTTC
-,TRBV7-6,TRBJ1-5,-,CASSAEPSGTQYSNQPQHF,TGTGCCAGCAGCGCCGAGCCCTCCGGGACGCAGTATAGCAATCAGCCCCAGCATTTT
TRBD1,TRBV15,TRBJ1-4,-,CATSREGQGSATNEKLFF,TGTGCCACCAGCAGAGAGGGACAGGGATCAGCAACTAATGAAAAACTGTTTTTT
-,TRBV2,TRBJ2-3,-,CASALGGDPADTQYF,TGTGCCAGCGCCCTCGGCGGGGACCCCGCAGATACGCAGTATTTT
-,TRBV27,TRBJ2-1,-,CASSPRRIGEQFF,TGTGCCAGCAGCCCCCGGCGCATTGGTGAGCAGTTCTTC
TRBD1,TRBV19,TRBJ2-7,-,CASSTRTGPSGEQYF,TGTGCCAGTAGTACCCGGACAGGGCCATCGGGCGAGCAGTACTTC
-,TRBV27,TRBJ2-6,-,CASRMLEGRGANVLTF,TGTGCCAGCAGAATGTTGGAGGGGCGGGGGGCCAACGTCCTGACTTTC